One sample yielded the 14 T cell receptor beta chains listed below, sequenced in a study of T cell changes during pregnancy in multiple sclerosis. Profiled with immunoSEQ multiplex PCR; TCRdb holds only in-frame clones, not every one. Among 89,000 or so clones listed, around 90% were seen once. Sample: PBMCs, taken in the first trimester of pregnancy. The receptors were gathered from a female donor in good health, serving as a control in a pregnancy study. Some clones in this sample may be carry-over from other donors' samples.

V gene TRBV9 combines with J gene TRBJ2-1, with TRBD2 matching 7 bases. The CDR3 contains 14 residues. Per the germline V gene, CDR1 is SGDLS and CDR2 is YYNGEE. V lost 4 bases, J lost 7 bases, and 8 bases stayed unmatched. The CDR3 bases are TGTGCCAGCAGCCCAGTGGGGGGGGGAAATGAGCAGTTCTTC. Encoded protein: CASSPVGGGNEQFF. Together with reference TRBV9 and TRBJ2-1, the CDR3 gives the full variable domain: DSGVTQTPKHLITATGQRVTLRCSPRSGDLSVYWYQQSLDQGLQFLIQYYNGEERAKGNILERFSAQQFPDLHSELNLSSLELGDSALYFCASSPVGGGNEQFFGPGTRLTVL.

The chain combines TRBV21-1 with TRBJ2-5; TRBD2, the D gene given by the table, was not confirmed from the DNA. TRBV21-1 is marked as a pseudogene. The CDR3 totals 11 residues. The CDR3 here is CASSRVRGKYF. The CDR3, as DNA: TGTGCCAGCAGCCGGGTCCGGGGAAAGTACTTC.

This chain joins TRBV7-2 and TRBJ2-1; TRBD1 might be the D (5 bases). V lost 5 bases to trimming and J lost 1 base, with 15 bases between them. The germline V gene encodes CDR1 SGHTA and CDR2 FQGNSA. The CDR3 loop spans 16 amino acids. The DNA of the CDR3 is TGTGCCAGCAGCCCCAGGGTTCAGGGTTCCTACAATGAGCAGTTCTTC. Translating gives CASSPRVQGSYNEQFF.

The chain carries TRBV7-2 and TRBJ2-3; 7 bases match TRBD2. Germline V gene lookup returns CDR1 SGHTA and CDR2 FQGNSA. The CDR3 has 16 amino acids. Trimming at V came to 5 bases and at J to 2 bases, leaving 10 bases not matched to a gene. Written as DNA, the CDR3 is TGTGCCAGCAGCCCCCAGTGGCGGGGGAACACAGATACGCAGTATTTT. It codes for CASSPQWRGNTDTQYF. Based on the CDR3 plus reference TRBV7-2 and TRBJ2-3, the full variable domain is GAGVSQSPSNKVTEKGKDVELRCDPISGHTALYWYRQSLGQGLEFLIYFQGNSAPDKSGLPSDRFSAERTGGSVSTLTIQRTQQEDSAVYLCASSPQWRGNTDTQYFGPGTRLTVL.

J is TRBJ2-7 and V is TRBV5-1; TRBD2 aligns across 11 bases. CDR1 is SGHRS and CDR2 is YFSETQ in the germline V gene. CDR3 size: 15 residues. J gave up 2 bases and V 5 bases, and 6 bases lay outside the gene matches. CDR3 region: CASSPTSGETYEQYF. The CDR3 bases are TGCGCCAGCAGTCCGACTAGCGGGGAGACCTACGAGCAGTACTTC.

The rearrangement uses TRBV19 and TRBJ2-7; D gene ambiguous. Germline V CDR1 and CDR2: LNHDA, SQIVND (reference sequence). The CDR3 consists of 13 residues. V was clipped by 7 bases and J by 5 bases, with 15 bases between them. In nucleotides, the CDR3 is TGTGCCAGTACCCCCCCAAATCGAGACGAGCAGTACTTC. It encodes CASTPPNRDEQYF.

The chain joins TRBV29-1 to TRBJ2-1, with 7 bases that match TRBD2. The CDR3 spans 13 residues. The germline V gene has CDR1 SQVTM and CDR2 ANQGSEA. The V and J ends lost 1 base and 5 bases, in that order; junction bases with no gene match: 2. DNA of the CDR3: TGCAGCGTTGAAGGGGAGGGGAACAATGAGCAGTTCTTC. It codes for CSVEGEGNNEQFF.

The chain combines TRBV6-1 with TRBJ1-1; the D is unclear. Trimming took 3 bases from V and 0 from J, leaving 5 bases between them. The CDR3 length is 13 residues. Germline loops: CDR1 MNHNS, CDR2 SASEGT. The CDR3 DNA reads TGTGCCAGCAGTGACAGGATGAACACTGAAGCTTTCTTT. Amino acid sequence: CASSDRMNTEAFF.

This sequence joins TRBV9 and TRBJ1-3; 9 nucleotides align to TRBD1. The length of the CDR3 is 16 residues. J lost 4 bases, V lost 3 bases, and 8 bases had no gene match. Germline V CDR1 and CDR2: SGDLS, YYNGEE. CDR3 sequence (DNA): TGTGCCAGCAGCGCATTGGGGACAGGGAGAGGAAACACCATATATTTT. Translation: CASSALGTGRGNTIYF. The whole variable domain, filled in from reference TRBV9 and TRBJ1-3, reads DSGVTQTPKHLITATGQRVTLRCSPRSGDLSVYWYQQSLDQGLQFLIQYYNGEERAKGNILERFSAQQFPDLHSELNLSSLELGDSALYFCASSALGTGRGNTIYFGEGSWLTVV.

The chain joins TRBV11-1 to TRBJ2-7; TRBD2 agrees at 9 bases. V was pared by 2 bases and J by 2 bases, with 4 bases of the junction left unmatched. CDR3 length: 15 amino acids. CDR1 is SGHAT and CDR2 is FQDESV in the germline V gene (reference sequence). CDR3 in amino acids: CASSLTGTSPYEQYF. The CDR3, as DNA: TGTGCCAGCAGCTTAACTGGGACTAGCCCCTACGAGCAGTACTTC. Variable domain in full (rest from reference TRBV11-1 and TRBJ2-7): EAEVAQSPRYKITEKSQAVAFWCDPISGHATLYWYRQILGQGPELLVQFQDESVVDDSQLPKDRFSAERLKGVDSTLKIQPAELGDSAMYLCASSLTGTSPYEQYFGPGTRLTVT.

V usage is TRBV6-1 and J usage is TRBJ1-4; 7 positions match TRBD1. The CDR3 is made up of 15 amino acids. Germline CDR1 reads MNHNS; CDR2 reads SASEGT. Unmatched junction bases numbered 6, after V lost 3 bases and J lost 5 bases. CDR3 sequence reads: CASSEGATGNEKLFF. CDR3 in DNA: TGTGCCAGCAGTGAGGGCGCGACAGGGAATGAAAAACTGTTTTTT.

This chain links TRBV21-1 with TRBJ2-2; the table's D call TRBD2 went unverified against the DNA. TRBV21-1 is reported as a pseudogene. There are 18 residues in the CDR3. CDR3 nucleotide sequence: TGTGCCAGCAGCAAAGCAAAAGGACTAGCGGGGAGTACCGGGGAGCTGTTTTTT. It translates to CASSKAKGLAGSTGELFF.

The chain recombines TRBV6-1 with TRBJ1-1; no clear D. CDR1 is MNHNS, CDR2 SASEGT, per germline. The CDR3 sequence is 11 residues long. V shed 6 bases and J shed 12 bases, with 14 bases lying between them. The CDR3 DNA reads as TGTGCCAGCAGCTCTCGAAGTCTAACTTTCTTT. Translated: CASSSRSLTFF.

The V call is TRBV18, the J call TRBJ2-7; D is ambiguous. Germline loops: CDR1 KGHSH, CDR2 LQKENI. Trimming took 4 bases from V and 7 from J, leaving 17 bases between them. The CDR3 length is 14 residues. The CDR3 reads CASSLATRSEEQYF. DNA for the CDR3: TGTGCCAGCTCACTCGCGACACGTTCGGAAGAGCAGTACTTC.